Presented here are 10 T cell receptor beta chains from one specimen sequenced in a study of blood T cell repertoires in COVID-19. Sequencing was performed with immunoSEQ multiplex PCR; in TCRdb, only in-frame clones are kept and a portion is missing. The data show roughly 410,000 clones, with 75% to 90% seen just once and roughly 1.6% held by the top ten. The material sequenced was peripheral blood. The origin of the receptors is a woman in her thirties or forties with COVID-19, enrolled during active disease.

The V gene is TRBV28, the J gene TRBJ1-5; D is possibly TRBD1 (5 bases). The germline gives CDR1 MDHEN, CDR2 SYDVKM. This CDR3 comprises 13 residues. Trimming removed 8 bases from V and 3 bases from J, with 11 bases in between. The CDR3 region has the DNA TGTGCCAGCCTACAGGCGTACAATCAGCCCCAGCATTTT. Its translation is CASLQAYNQPQHF.

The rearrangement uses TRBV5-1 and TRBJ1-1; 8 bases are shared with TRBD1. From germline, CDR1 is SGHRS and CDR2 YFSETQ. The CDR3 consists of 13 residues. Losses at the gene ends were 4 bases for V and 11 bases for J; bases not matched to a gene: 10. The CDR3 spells CASSLQQGAKAFF. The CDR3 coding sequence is TGCGCCAGCAGCCTCCAGCAGGGGGCCAAGGCTTTCTTT.

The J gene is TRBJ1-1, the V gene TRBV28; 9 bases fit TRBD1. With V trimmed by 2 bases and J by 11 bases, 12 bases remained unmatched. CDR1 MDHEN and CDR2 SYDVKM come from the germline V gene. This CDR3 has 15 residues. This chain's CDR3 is CASSLPPTGGGSAFF. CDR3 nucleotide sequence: TGTGCCAGCAGTTTACCCCCGACAGGGGGGGGTTCGGCTTTCTTT.

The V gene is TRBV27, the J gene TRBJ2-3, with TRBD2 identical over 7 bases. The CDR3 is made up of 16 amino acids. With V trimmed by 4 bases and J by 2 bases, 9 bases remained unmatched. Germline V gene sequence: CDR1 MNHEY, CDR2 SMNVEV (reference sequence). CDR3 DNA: TGTGCCAGCAGTTCCTCTTCTAGCGGTCCCACAGATACGCAGTATTTT. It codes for CASSSSSSGPTDTQYF.

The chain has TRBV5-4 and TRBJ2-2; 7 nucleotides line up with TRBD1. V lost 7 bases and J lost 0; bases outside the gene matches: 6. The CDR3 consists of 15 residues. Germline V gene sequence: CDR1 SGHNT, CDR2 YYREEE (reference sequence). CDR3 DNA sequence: TGTGCCAGCTCCCGTCAGGGGGCGAACACCGGGGAGCTGTTTTTT. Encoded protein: CASSRQGANTGELFF.

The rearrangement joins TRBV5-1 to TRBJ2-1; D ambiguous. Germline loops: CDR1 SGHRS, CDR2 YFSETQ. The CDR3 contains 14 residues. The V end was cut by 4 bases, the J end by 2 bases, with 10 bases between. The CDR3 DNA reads TGCGCCAGCAGCAACGAAGAGGCCTACAATGAGCAGTTCTTC. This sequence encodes CASSNEEAYNEQFF.

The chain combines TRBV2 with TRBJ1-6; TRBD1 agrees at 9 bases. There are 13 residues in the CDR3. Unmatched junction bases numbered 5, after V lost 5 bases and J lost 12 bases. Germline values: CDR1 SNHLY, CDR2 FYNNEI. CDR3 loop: CASSPGTGRPLHF. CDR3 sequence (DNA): TGTGCCAGCAGTCCCGGGACAGGGAGACCCCTCCACTTT.

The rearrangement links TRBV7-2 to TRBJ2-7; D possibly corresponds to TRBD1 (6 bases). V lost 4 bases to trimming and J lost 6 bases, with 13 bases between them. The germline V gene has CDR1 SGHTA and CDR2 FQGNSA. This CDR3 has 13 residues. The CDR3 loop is CASSSDRYGEQYF. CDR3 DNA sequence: TGTGCCAGCAGCTCCGACAGGTATGGCGAGCAGTACTTC.

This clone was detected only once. The DNA of the CDR3 is TGTGCCACCAGCAGGGGCCGGGACAACTACCTTAACACTGAAGCTTTCTTT. It is translated as CATSRGRDNYLNTEAFF. The chain recombines TRBV15 with TRBJ1-1; tentative D call: TRBD1 (6 bases). The germline V and J ends were trimmed by 3 bases and 2 bases, with 19 bases remaining between them. The CDR3 totals 17 residues. The V gene's germline CDR1 is LNHNV and CDR2 YYDKDF (reference sequence).

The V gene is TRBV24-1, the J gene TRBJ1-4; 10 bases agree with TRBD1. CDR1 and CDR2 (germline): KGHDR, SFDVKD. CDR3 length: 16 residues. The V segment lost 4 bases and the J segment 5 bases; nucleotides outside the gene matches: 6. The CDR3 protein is CATSDSRTGGNEKLFF. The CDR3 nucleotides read TGTGCCACCAGTGACAGCCGGACAGGGGGGAATGAAAAACTGTTTTTT.